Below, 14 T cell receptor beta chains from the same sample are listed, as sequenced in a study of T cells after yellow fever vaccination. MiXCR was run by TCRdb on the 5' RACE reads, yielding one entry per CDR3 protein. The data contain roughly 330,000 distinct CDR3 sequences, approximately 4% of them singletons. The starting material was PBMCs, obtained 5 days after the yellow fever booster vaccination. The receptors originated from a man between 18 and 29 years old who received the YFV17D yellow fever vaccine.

The CDR3, as DNA: TGTGCCAGCAGCACCCAACTAGCGGGGGATAGCACAGATACGCAGTATTTT. Residues: CASSTQLAGDSTDTQYF. This chain joins TRBV21-1 and TRBJ2-3; the DNA was not compared with TRBD2, the D call given in the table. TRBV21-1 is annotated as a pseudogene. The CDR3 covers 17 residues.

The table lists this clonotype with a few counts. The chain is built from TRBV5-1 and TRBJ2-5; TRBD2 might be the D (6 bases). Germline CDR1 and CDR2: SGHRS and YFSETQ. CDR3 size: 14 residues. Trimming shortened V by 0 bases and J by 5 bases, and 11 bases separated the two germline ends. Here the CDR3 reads CASSLERSGETQYF. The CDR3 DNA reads TGCGCCAGCAGCTTGGAACGGAGCGGGGAGACCCAGTACTTC.

The CDR3 bases are TGCGCCAGCAGCTTGGATGTTAGGGATGGTGGCTACACCTTC. It translates to CASSLDVRDGGYTF. The gene calls are TRBV5-1 and TRBJ1-2; no clear D gene. Germline V gene sequence: CDR1 SGHRS, CDR2 YFSETQ. There are 14 residues in the CDR3. Trimming took off 0 bases at V and 7 bases at J, with 13 bases between the two ends.

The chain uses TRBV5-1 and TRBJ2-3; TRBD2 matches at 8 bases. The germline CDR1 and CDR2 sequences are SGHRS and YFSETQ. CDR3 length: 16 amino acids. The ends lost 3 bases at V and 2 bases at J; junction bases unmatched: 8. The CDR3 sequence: CASSSGLARDTDTQYF. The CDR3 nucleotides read TGCGCCAGCAGCTCCGGACTAGCCCGGGACACAGATACGCAGTATTTT.

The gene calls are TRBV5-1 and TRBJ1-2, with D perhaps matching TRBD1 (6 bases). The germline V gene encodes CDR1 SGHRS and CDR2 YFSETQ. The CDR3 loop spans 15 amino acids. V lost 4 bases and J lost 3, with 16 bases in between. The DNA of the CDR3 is TGCGCCAGCAGCCTTCAGACAGGTGACCACTATGGCTACACCTTC. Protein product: CASSLQTGDHYGYTF.

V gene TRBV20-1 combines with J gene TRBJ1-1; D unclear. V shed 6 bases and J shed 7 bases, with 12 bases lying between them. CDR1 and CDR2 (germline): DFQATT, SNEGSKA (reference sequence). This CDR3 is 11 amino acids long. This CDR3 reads CSANYWGEAFF. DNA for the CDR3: TGCAGTGCAAACTACTGGGGTGAAGCTTTCTTT.

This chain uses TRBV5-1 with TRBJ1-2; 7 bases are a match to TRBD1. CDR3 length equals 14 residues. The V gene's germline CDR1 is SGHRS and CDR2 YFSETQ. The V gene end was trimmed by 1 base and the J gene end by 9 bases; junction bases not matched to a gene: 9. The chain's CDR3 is CASSLTTGDQRYTF. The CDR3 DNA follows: TGCGCCAGCAGCTTGACCACAGGGGACCAACGCTACACCTTC. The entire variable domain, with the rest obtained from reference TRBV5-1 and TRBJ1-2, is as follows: KAGVTQTPRYLIKTRGQQVTLSCSPISGHRSVSWYQQTPGQGLQFLFEYFSETQRNKGNFPGRFSGRQFSNSRSEMNVSTLELGDSALYLCASSLTTGDQRYTFGSGTRLTVV.

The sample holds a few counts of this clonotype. CDR3 DNA: TGTGCCAGCAGCTCTACAGGCGCAGATACGCAGTATTTT. Its translation is CASSSTGADTQYF. This sequence joins TRBV5-4 and TRBJ2-3; TRBD1 is a possible D gene (5 bases). Per the germline V gene, CDR1 is SGHNT and CDR2 is YYREEE (reference sequence). This CDR3 region has 13 residues. Trimming removed 3 bases from V and 4 bases from J, with 9 bases in between.

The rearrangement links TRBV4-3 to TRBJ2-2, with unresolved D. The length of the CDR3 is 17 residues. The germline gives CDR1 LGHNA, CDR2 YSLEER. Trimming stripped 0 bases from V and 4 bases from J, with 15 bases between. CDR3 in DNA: TGCGCCAGCAGCCAAGAGACAACCGGCCTGTCCACCGGGGAGCTGTTTTTT. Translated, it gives CASSQETTGLSTGELFF.

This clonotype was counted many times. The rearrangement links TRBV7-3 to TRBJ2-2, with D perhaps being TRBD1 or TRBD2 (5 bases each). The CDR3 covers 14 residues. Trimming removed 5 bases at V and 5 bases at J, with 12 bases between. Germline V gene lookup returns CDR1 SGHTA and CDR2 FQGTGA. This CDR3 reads CASSPTGLTGELFF. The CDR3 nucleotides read TGTGCCAGCAGCCCTACGGGGCTGACCGGGGAGCTGTTTTTT. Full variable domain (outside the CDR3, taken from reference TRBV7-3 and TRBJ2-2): GAGVSQTPSNKVTEKGKYVELRCDPISGHTALYWYRQSLGQGPEFLIYFQGTGAADDSGLPNDRFFAVRPEGSVSTLKIQRTERGDSAVYLCASSPTGLTGELFFGEGSRLTVL.

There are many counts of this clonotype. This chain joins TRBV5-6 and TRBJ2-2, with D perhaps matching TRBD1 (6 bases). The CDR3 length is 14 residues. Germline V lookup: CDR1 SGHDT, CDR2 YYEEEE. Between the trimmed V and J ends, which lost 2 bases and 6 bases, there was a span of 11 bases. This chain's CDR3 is CASSFRGIAGELFF. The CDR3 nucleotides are TGTGCCAGCAGCTTCAGGGGTATTGCCGGGGAGCTGTTTTTT. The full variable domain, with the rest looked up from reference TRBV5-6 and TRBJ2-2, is DAGVTQSPTHLIKTRGQQVTLRCSPKSGHDTVSWYQQALGQGPQFIFQYYEEEERQRGNFPDRFSGHQFPNYSSELNVNALLLGDSALYLCASSFRGIAGELFFGEGSRLTVL.

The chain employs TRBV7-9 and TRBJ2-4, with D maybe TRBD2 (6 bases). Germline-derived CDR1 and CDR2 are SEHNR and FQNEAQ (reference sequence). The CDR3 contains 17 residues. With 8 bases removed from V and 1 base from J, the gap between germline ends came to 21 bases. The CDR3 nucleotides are TGTGCCAGCTCCCCACCCGGGGAGGTCGTGGCCAAAAACATTCAGTACTTC. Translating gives CASSPPGEVVAKNIQYF.

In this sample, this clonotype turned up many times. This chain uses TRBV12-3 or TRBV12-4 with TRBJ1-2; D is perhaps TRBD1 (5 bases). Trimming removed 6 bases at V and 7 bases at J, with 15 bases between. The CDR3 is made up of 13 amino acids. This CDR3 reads CASSRDGRGGYTF. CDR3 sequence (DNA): TGTGCCAGCAGCCGGGACGGCCGGGGTGGCTACACCTTC.

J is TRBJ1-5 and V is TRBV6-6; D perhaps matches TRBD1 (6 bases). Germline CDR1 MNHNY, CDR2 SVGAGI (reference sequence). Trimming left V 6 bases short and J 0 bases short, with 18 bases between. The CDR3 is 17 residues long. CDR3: CASRPPTGADSNQPQHF. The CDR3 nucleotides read TGTGCCAGCAGGCCGCCAACGGGGGCAGATAGCAATCAGCCCCAGCATTTT.